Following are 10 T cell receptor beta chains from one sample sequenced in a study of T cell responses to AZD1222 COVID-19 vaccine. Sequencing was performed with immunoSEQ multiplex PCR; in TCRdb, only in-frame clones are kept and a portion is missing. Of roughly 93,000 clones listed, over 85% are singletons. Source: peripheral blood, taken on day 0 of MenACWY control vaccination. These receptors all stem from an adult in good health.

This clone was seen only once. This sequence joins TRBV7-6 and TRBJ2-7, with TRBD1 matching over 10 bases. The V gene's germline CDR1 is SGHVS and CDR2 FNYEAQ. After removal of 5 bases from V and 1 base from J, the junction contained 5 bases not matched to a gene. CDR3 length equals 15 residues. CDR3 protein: CASSPGGQGSYEQYF. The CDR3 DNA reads TGTGCCAGCAGCCCCGGGGGACAGGGGTCCTACGAGCAGTACTTC.

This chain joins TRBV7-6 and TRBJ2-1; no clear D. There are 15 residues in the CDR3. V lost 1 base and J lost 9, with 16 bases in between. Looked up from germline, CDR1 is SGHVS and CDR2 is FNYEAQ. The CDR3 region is CASSLEGFGRVEQFF. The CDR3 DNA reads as TGTGCCAGCAGCTTAGAGGGTTTCGGTAGAGTTGAGCAGTTCTTC.

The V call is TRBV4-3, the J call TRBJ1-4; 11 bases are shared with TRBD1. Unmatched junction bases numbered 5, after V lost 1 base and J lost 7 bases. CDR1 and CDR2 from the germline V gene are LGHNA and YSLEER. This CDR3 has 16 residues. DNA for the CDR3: TGCGCCAGCAGCCAAGGACCCGGGACAGGGGGTGAAAAACTGTTTTTT. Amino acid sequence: CASSQGPGTGGEKLFF.

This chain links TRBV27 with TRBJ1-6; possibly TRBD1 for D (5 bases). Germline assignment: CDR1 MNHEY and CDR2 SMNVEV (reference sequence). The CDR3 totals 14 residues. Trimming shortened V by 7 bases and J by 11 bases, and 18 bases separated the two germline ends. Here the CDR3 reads CASTEVAGSAPLHF. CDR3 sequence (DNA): TGTGCCAGCACCGAGGTCGCAGGGTCTGCACCCCTCCACTTT.

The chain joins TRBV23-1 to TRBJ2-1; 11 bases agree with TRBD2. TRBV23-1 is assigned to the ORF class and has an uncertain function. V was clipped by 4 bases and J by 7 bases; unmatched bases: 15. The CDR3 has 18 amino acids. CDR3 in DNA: TGCGCCAGCAGTCTCCGAAATCCTTCTAGCGGGGGGCCGAATGAGCAGTTCTTC. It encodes CASSLRNPSSGGPNEQFF.

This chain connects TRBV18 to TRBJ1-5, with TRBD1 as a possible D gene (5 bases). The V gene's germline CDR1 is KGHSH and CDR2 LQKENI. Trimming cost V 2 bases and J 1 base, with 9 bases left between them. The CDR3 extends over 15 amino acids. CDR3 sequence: CASSPGTESNQPQHF. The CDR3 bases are TGTGCCAGCTCACCAGGGACCGAGAGCAATCAGCCCCAGCATTTT.

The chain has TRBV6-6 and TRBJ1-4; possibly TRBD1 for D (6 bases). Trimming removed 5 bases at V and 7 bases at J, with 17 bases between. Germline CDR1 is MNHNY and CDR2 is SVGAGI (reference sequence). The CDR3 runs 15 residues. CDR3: CASSNAGAMSEKLFF. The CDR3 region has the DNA TGTGCCAGCAGTAACGCAGGGGCAATGAGTGAAAAACTGTTTTTT.

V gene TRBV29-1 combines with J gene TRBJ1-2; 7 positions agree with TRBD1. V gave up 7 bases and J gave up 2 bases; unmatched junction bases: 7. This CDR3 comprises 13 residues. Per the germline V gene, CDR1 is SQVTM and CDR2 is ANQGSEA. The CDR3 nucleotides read TGCAGCGCCCCGGGACAGAAAAACTATGGCTACACCTTC. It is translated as CSAPGQKNYGYTF.

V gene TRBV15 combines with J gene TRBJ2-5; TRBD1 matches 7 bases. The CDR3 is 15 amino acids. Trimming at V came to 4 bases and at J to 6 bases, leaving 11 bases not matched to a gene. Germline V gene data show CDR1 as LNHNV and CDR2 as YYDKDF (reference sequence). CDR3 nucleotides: TGTGCCACCAGCACCCGACAGGGTGCGTGGCAGACCCAGTACTTC. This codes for CATSTRQGAWQTQYF.

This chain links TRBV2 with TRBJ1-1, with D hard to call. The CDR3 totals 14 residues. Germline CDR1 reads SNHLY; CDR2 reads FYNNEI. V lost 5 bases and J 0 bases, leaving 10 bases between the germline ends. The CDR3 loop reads CASSPTTVNTEAFF. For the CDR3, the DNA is TGTGCCAGCAGTCCTACGACGGTGAACACTGAAGCTTTCTTT.